Listed below are T cell receptor beta chains from one sample, sequenced in a study of response to subunit inactivated influenza vaccine. TCRdb re-analysed the RT-PCR reads in MiXCR, keeping a single row per CDR3 protein. The sample carries 700,000 to 800,000 distinct CDR3 sequences, approximately 17% recorded once. The source was PBMCs from blood, collected roughly 5 days after vaccination. These receptors all stem from a man over 45 who received an inactivated influenza vaccine. The CDR3 runs from the conserved cysteine through the conserved F or W. Fields, in order: D gene, J gene, clone size, V gene, CDR3 protein, CDR3 DNA. The D gene is left open where the match is weak. Expanded clones get a size class; other rows say once, few or many, or leave the size out.

>TRBD2|TRBJ2-5|NA|TRBV7-2
CASSYPGTTLGETQYF
TGTGCCAGCAGCTACCCCGGGACTACTCTCGGGGAGACCCAGTACTTC
>NA|TRBJ1-1|many|TRBV29-1
CSVEEYGEAFF
TGCAGCGTTGAAGAGTACGGTGAAGCTTTCTTT
>NA|TRBJ2-1|few|TRBV7-3
CASSSPPIWSYNEQFF
TGTGCCAGCAGCTCCCCCCCGATATGGTCCTACAATGAGCAGTTCTTC
>NA|TRBJ1-5|few|TRBV21-1
CASSKRFHQPQHF
TGTGCCAGCAGCAAGAGGTTTCATCAGCCCCAGCATTTT
>NA|TRBJ2-6|many|TRBV18
CASSPPRSGANVLTF
TGTGCCAGCTCACCACCGCGGTCTGGGGCCAACGTCCTGACTTTC
>NA|TRBJ1-6|once|TRBV7-2
CASSPRWKPNSPLHF
TGTGCCAGCAGCCCACGGTGGAAACCTAATTCACCCCTCCACTTT
>NA|TRBJ2-3|few|TRBV2
CASRTSRQRQYF
TGTGCCAGCAGGACCAGCAGGCAGCGGCAGTATTTT
>TRBD2|TRBJ2-7|NA|TRBV28
CASSSSGEGARDYEQYF
TGTGCCAGCTCTAGCTCGGGGGAGGGAGCGAGGGACTACGAGCAGTACTTC
>TRBD1|TRBJ1-5|few|TRBV4-2
CASSRGQGPMAQHF
TGTGCCAGCAGCAGGGGACAGGGACCCATGGCCCAGCATTTT
>NA|TRBJ1-4|few|TRBV4-3
CASSQELRVANEKLFF
TGCGCCAGCAGCCAAGAGTTAAGGGTAGCTAATGAAAAACTGTTTTTT
>NA|TRBJ2-2|NA|TRBV5-5
CASSFRQVGTGELFF
TGTGCCAGCAGCTTTAGACAGGTTGGCACCGGGGAGCTGTTTTTT
>NA|TRBJ2-7|NA|TRBV7-2
CASSQYSGSYEQYF
TGTGCCAGCAGCCAGTATTCCGGGTCCTACGAGCAGTACTTC
>NA|TRBJ1-2|many|TRBV28
CASSLVSGSTRYGYTF
TGTGCCAGCAGTTTAGTTTCGGGCAGTACCCGATATGGCTACACCTTC
>NA|TRBJ2-2|few|TRBV14
CASSQFETGELFF
TGTGCCAGCAGCCAGTTCGAGACCGGGGAGCTGTTTTTT
>NA|TRBJ2-5|many|TRBV20-1
CSARVLARETQYF
TGCAGTGCTAGAGTATTAGCGAGAGAGACCCAGTACTTC
>TRBD2|TRBJ2-2|NA|TRBV25-1
CASSEGLAGMNTGELFF
TGTGCCAGCAGTGAAGGACTAGCGGGGATGAACACCGGGGAGCTGTTTTTT
>TRBD2|TRBJ2-3|few|TRBV6-5
CASSLSGLAGGRADTQYF
TGTGCCAGCAGTTTATCTGGACTAGCGGGGGGCCGCGCAGATACGCAGTATTTT
>TRBD2|TRBJ2-1|many|TRBV12-3/TRBV12-4
CASSPPGLAVYNEQFF
TGTGCCAGCAGTCCCCCGGGACTAGCGGTCTACAATGAGCAGTTCTTC
>TRBD1|TRBJ2-7|NA|TRBV20-1
CSPKGTGLYEQYF
TGCAGTCCGAAAGGGACAGGTCTCTACGAGCAGTACTTC
>TRBD1|TRBJ2-1|NA|TRBV7-9
CASSTRTGRSYNEQFF
TGTGCCAGCAGCACGAGGACAGGGCGGTCCTACAATGAGCAGTTCTTC
>NA|TRBJ2-7|few|TRBV4-2
CASSPRVGTSYEQYF
TGTGCCAGCAGCCCTCGGGTAGGGACGTCCTACGAGCAGTACTTC
>NA|TRBJ2-1|few|TRBV5-1
CASSLGPTSSYNEQFF
TGCGCCAGCAGCCTCGGACCAACGAGCTCCTACAATGAGCAGTTCTTC
>NA|TRBJ2-4|NA|TRBV12-3/TRBV12-4
CASSRSDLGLIYF
TGTGCCAGCAGCCGCTCCGATTTGGGACTCATCTACTTC